This is a list of T cell receptor beta chains from one sample in a study of identifying expanded T cells in peripheral blood. Some clones are missing from TCRdb's copy, which holds only in-frame ones; the method was immunoSEQ multiplex PCR. Of tens of thousands of clones in the sample, about 89% were seen once. Material: blood. The source of these receptors is a person aged 18 to 75 in good health. The CDR3 runs from the conserved cysteine through the conserved F or W. The D gene is left open where the match is weak. Clone size is not always given. Where it is, it says once, few, many or a class for expanded clones.

D gene	clone size	V gene	J gene	CDR3 protein	CDR3 DNA
-	once	TRBV5-4	TRBJ2-5	CASSPLQETQYF	TGTGCCAGCAGCCCACTCCAAGAGACCCAGTACTTC
-	-	TRBV4-1	TRBJ2-2	CASSQKLATTSTGELFF	TGCGCCAGCAGCCAGAAACTAGCTACCACTAGCACCGGGGAGCTGTTTTTT
TRBD2	-	TRBV7-2	TRBJ2-1	CATGGRANSYNEQFF	TGTGCCACGGGGGGGCGGGCGAACTCCTACAATGAGCAGTTCTTC
-	-	TRBV7-6	TRBJ2-1	CASHGGGEQFF	TGTGCCAGCCATGGCGGCGGGGAGCAGTTCTTC
-	few	TRBV4-3	TRBJ2-7	CASSQDLGKGNYEQYF	TGCGCCAGCAGCCAAGATCTAGGGAAGGGGAACTACGAGCAGTACTTC
-	-	TRBV7-9	TRBJ1-2	CASSPRTGWRGYTF	TGTGCCAGCAGCCCCCGAACAGGGTGGAGAGGCTACACCTTC
-	-	TRBV11-2	TRBJ2-3	CASRGPDTQYF	TGTGCCAGCAGGGGCCCAGATACGCAGTATTTT
TRBD2	-	TRBV19	TRBJ2-2	CASIPRGGLANTGELFF	TGTGCCAGTATTCCTCGGGGGGGACTCGCGAACACCGGGGAGCTGTTTTTT
-	-	TRBV2	TRBJ1-1	CATRQDLTEAFF	TGTGCCACCAGACAGGACCTTACTGAAGCTTTCTTT
-	once	TRBV6-5	TRBJ1-1	CASSYSFRTNTEAFF	TGTGCCAGCAGTTACTCTTTCCGGACGAACACTGAAGCTTTCTTT
TRBD1	once	TRBV7-2	TRBJ1-5	CASSSRTGLDQPQHF	TGTGCCAGCAGCTCCCGGACAGGGTTGGATCAGCCCCAGCATTTT
-	-	TRBV18	TRBJ1-3	CASSSGTGNTIYF	TGTGCCAGCTCATCGGGGACTGGAAACACCATATATTTT